This T cell receptor beta chain was retrieved from a study of blood T cell repertoires in COVID-19. For the study at large: The United States, Italy and Spain supplied acute and convalescent COVID-19 samples. The cDNA or gDNA used as material had been derived from T cells, B-cell-depleted T cells, or PBMCs.

The germline V and J ends were trimmed by 7 bases and 11 bases, with 24 bases remaining between them. Germline CDR1 reads MDHEN; CDR2 reads SYDVKM. The CDR3 is 15 residues long. Seattle patients were enrolled while actively infected and followed longitudinally. In the authors' methods: Reference gene primer amplification gave estimated nucleated cell counts. Method: immunoSEQ multiplex PCR; TCRdb's copy keeps in-frame clones and lacks some. The DNA was the basis for D and trimming; V, J and clone size are from that table. The sample yields 150,000 to 200,000 clones, 85% seen once. The V gene is TRBV28, the J gene TRBJ1-5, with a tentative D call TRBD1 (6 bases). The source of this sequence is a woman of 80 years or more with COVID-19, enrolled during active disease. Sequenced input: peripheral blood. The CDR3 sequence: CASIKRGEGLTAQHF. The CDR3 nucleotides are TGTGCCAGCATTAAAAGGGGGGAGGGACTTACAGCCCAGCATTTT.